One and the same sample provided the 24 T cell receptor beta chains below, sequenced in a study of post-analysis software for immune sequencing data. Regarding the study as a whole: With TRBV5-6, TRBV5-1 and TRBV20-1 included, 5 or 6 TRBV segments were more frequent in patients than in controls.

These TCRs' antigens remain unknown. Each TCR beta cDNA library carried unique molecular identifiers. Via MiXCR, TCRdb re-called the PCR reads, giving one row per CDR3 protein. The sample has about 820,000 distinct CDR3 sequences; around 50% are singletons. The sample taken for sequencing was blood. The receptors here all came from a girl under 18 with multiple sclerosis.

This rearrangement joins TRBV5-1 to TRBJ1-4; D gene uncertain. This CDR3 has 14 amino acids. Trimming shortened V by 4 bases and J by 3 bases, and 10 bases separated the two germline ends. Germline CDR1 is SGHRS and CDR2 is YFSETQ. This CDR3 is CASSPDLSNEKLFF. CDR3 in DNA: TGCGCCAGCAGCCCCGACCTTTCTAATGAAAAACTGTTTTTT.

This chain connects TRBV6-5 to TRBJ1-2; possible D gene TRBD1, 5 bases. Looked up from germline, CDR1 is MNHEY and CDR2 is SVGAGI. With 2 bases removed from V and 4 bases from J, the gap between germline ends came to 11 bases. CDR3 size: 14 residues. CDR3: CASSYHRDSYGYTF. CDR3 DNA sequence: TGTGCCAGCAGTTACCACCGGGACTCCTATGGCTACACCTTC.

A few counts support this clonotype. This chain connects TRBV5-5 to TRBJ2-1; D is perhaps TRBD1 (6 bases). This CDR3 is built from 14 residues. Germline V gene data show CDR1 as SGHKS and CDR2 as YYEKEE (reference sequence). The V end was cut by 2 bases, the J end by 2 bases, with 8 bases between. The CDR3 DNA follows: TGTGCCAGCAGCTTTGACAGGACCTACAATGAGCAGTTCTTC. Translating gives CASSFDRTYNEQFF. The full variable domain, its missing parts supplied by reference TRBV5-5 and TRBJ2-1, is DAGVTQSPTHLIKTRGQQVTLRCSPISGHKSVSWYQQVLGQGPQFIFQYYEKEERGRGNFPDRFSARQFPNYSSELNVNALLLGDSALYLCASSFDRTYNEQFFGPGTRLTVL.

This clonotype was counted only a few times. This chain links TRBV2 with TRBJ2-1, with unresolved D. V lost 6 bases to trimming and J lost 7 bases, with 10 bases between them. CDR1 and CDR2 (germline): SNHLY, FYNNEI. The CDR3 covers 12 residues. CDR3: CASSDMANEQFF. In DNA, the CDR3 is TGTGCCAGCAGCGACATGGCGAATGAGCAGTTCTTC. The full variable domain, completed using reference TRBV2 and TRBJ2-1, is EPEVTQTPSHQVTQMGQEVILRCVPISNHLYFYWYRQILGQKVEFLVSFYNNEISEKSEIFDDQFSVERPDGSNFTLKIRSTKLEDSAMYFCASSDMANEQFFGPGTRLTVL.

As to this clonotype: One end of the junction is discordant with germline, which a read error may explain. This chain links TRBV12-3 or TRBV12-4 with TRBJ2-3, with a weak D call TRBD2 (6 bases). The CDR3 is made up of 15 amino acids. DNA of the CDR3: TGTGCCAGCAGTCGGACTAAAGGAGGCACAGATGCGCAGTATTTT. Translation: CASSRTKGGTDAQYF.

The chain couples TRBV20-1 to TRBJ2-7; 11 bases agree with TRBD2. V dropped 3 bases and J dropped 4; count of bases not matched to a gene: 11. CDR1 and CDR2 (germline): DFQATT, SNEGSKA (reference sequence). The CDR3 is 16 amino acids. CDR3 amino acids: CSASPASGGQIYEQYF. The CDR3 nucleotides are TGCAGTGCTAGCCCGGCTAGCGGGGGGCAGATATACGAGCAGTACTTC.

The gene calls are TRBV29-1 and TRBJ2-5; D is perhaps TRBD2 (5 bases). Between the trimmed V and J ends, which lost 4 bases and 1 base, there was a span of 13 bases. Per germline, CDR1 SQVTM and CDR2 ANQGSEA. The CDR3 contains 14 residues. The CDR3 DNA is TGCAGCGTTGTATCTAGCCCCCGCCAAGAGACCCAGTACTTC. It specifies CSVVSSPRQETQYF.

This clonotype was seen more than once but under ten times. CDR3 loop: CASSESSGGADTQYF. The DNA for the CDR3 is TGTGCCAGCAGTGAATCCAGCGGGGGGGCAGATACGCAGTATTTT. The chain is built from TRBV6-1 and TRBJ2-3; 10 bases match TRBD2. Germline assignment: CDR1 MNHNS and CDR2 SASEGT. The ends lost 2 bases at V and 4 bases at J; junction bases unmatched: 3. The CDR3 contains 15 residues.

The CDR3 reads CASGLGLAGPWNEQYF. The CDR3 nucleotides read TGTGCTAGTGGTTTGGGACTAGCGGGGCCCTGGAACGAGCAGTACTTC. The chain recombines TRBV12-5 with TRBJ2-5; 11 bases line up with TRBD2. The J call may be faulty, since TRBJ2-7 better matches the DNA end. The CDR3 has 16 residues. Germline V gene lookup returns CDR1 LGHNT and CDR2 FRNRAP.

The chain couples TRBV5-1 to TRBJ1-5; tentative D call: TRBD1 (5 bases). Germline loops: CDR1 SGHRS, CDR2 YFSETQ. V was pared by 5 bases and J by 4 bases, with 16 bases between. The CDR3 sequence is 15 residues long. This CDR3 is CASRMGDGENQPQHF. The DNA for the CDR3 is TGCGCCAGCAGGATGGGGGACGGCGAGAATCAGCCCCAGCATTTT.

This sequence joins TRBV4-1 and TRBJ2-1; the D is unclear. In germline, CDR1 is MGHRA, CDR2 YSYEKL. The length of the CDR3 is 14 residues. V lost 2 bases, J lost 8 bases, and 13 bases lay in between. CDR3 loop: CASSQLLTVYEQFF. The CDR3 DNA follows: TGCGCCAGCAGCCAACTTTTAACAGTTTATGAGCAGTTCTTC.

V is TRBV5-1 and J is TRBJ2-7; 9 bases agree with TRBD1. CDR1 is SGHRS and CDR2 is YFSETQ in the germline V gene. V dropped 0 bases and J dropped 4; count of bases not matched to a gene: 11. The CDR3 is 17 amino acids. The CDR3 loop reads CASSLASSGTGLYEQYF. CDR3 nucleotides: TGCGCCAGCAGCTTGGCGAGTTCCGGGACAGGGTTGTACGAGCAGTACTTC.

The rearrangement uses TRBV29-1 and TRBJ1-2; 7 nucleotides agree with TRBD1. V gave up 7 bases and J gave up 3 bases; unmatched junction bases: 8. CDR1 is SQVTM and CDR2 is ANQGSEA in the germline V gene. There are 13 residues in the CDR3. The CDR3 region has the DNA TGCAGCGCCGACAGGGTAGGCGACTATGGCTACACCTTC. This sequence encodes CSADRVGDYGYTF.

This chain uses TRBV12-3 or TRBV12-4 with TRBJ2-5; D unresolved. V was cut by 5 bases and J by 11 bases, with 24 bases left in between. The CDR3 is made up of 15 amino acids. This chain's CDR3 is CASSARLGFSSEQYF. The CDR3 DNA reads TGTGCCAGCAGTGCCCGTTTGGGGTTTAGTTCGGAGCAGTACTTC.

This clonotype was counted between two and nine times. CDR3 DNA sequence: TGTGCCAGCAGCCTTGAGAGGTATGGCTACACCTTC. Translated: CASSLERYGYTF. The chain joins TRBV3-1 to TRBJ1-2; D is unclear. The CDR3 sequence is 12 residues long. Germline V lookup: CDR1 LGHDT, CDR2 YNNKEL (reference sequence). Trimming cost V 4 bases and J 5 bases, with 8 bases left between them.

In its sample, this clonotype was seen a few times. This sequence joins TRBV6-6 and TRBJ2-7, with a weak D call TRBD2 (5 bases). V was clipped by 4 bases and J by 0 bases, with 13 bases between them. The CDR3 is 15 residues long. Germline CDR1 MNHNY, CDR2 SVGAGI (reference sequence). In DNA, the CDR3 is TGTGCCAGCAGTTCCCCTTTACTAGACTCCTACGAGCAGTACTTC. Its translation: CASSSPLLDSYEQYF.

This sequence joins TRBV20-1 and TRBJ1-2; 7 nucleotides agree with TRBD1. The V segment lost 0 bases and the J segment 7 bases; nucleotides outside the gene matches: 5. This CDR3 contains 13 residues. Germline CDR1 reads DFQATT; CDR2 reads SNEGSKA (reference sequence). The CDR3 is CSARDPPGGGYTF. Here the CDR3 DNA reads TGCAGTGCTAGAGACCCCCCAGGGGGTGGCTACACCTTC.

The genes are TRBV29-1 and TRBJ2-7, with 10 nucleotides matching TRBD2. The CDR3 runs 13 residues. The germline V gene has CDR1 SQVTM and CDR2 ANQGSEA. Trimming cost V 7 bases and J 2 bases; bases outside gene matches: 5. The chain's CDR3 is CSATSGSAYEQYF. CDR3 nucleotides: TGCAGCGCGACTAGCGGGTCGGCCTACGAGCAGTACTTC.

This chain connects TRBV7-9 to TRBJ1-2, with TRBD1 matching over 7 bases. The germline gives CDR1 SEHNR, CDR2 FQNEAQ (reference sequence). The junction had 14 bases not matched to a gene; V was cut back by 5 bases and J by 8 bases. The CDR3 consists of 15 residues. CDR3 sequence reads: CASSASGTVLGGYTF. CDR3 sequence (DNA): TGTGCCAGCAGCGCCTCCGGGACAGTGCTCGGAGGCTACACCTTC.

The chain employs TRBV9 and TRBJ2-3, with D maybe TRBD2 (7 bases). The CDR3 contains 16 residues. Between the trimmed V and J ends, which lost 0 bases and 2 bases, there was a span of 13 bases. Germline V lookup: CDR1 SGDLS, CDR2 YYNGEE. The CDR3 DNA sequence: TGTGCCAGCAGCGTAGGAAGGGGGGGCCACACAGATACGCAGTATTTT. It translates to CASSVGRGGHTDTQYF.

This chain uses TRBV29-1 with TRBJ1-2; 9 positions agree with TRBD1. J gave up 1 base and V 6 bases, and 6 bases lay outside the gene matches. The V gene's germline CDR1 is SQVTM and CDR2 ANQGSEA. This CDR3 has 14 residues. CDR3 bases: TGCAGCGTCTCCCGACAGGGGGTTAACTATGGCTACACCTTC. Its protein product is CSVSRQGVNYGYTF. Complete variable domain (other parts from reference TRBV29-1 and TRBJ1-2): SAVISQKPSRDICQRGTSLTIQCQVDSQVTMMFWYRQQPGQSLTLIATANQGSEATYESGFVIDKFPISRPNLTFSTLTVSNMSPEDSSIYLCSVSRQGVNYGYTFGSGTRLTVV.

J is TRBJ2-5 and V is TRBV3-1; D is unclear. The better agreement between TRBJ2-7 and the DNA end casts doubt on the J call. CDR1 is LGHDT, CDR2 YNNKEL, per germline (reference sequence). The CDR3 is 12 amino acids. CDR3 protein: CASSHRSNEQYF. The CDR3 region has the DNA TGTGCCAGCAGCCACAGAAGCAACGAGCAGTACTTC.

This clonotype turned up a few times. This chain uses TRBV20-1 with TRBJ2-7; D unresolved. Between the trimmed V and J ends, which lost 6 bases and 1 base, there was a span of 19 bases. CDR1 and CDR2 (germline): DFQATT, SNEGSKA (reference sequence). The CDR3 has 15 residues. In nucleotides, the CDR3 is TGCAGTGCCCCCGCTGGTACGAAGGGATCCTACGAGCAGTACTTC. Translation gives CSAPAGTKGSYEQYF.

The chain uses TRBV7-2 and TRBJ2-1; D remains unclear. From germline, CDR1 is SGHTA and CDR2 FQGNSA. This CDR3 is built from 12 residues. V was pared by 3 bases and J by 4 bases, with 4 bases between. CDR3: CASSFPYNEQFF. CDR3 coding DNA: TGTGCCAGCAGCTTCCCATACAATGAGCAGTTCTTC. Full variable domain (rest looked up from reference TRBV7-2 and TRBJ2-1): GAGVSQSPSNKVTEKGKDVELRCDPISGHTALYWYRQSLGQGLEFLIYFQGNSAPDKSGLPSDRFSAERTGGSVSTLTIQRTQQEDSAVYLCASSFPYNEQFFGPGTRLTVL.